This TCR beta chain emerged from a study of T cells after posttransplantation cyclophosphamide (TCRdb year 2016). About the full investigation: T cell repertoire reconstitution was tracked by TRB sequencing after myeloablative bone marrow transplantation in which posttransplantation cyclophosphamide was used as GVHD prophylaxis. Samples from approximately 37 PTCy-treated patients, along with samples from 15 to 20 of their related bone marrow donors, underwent antigen receptor sequencing. Blood from all 35 or so PTCy patients with 1-year posttransplant specimens was subjected to TRB sequencing. TRB sequencing was also done on up to about 3 additional blood samples from 2 to 5.2 years after transplant in 3 patients, and on pretransplant blood from several patients. Because TRA and TRB clonality were tightly correlated in fewer than 10 samples, subsequent TCR analyses were focused on TRB only. Public TRB sequences were queried against a database of over 3,600 sequences associated with responses to pathogens, tumor antigens, self-antigens and alloantigens.

The germline V gene yields SGHTA for CDR1 and FQGTGA for CDR2. The V end loses 2 bases and the J end loses 1 base, and a stretch of 11 bases separates them. The CDR3, cysteine through phenylalanine, is 15 amino acids long. Only CDR3 DNA is held: 45 bases, read in frame from base 1. Only one count was recorded for this clone. Its cognate antigen has yet to be identified. No base quality values were provided; no much bigger clone lies one nucleotide off. Genomic DNA was used for TRB sequencing, which was performed with the immunoSEQ assay at survey resolution or with the hsTCRB kit. The published analysis was carried out like this. The immunoSEQ software handled initial read processing, and the LymphoSeq R package was used for repertoire analyses. Clonality was calculated as 1 minus normalized Shannon entropy, and the Gini coefficient was also calculated for each TRB dataset. To infer phenotypes in unsorted samples, TRB sequences from sorted subsets of the recipient or donor were mapped onto the unsorted samples of the same recipient. Not all clones reach the TCRdb copy of this immuneACCESS table, which keeps in-frame sequences only. Checked studies attribute under half of the gap to unresolved V genes and leave the rest unexplained. The V and J calls and clone size were taken over from that table, and D and trimming were inferred from the DNA. The sample table holds approximately 15,000 clones, of which more than 80% were seen once. Roughly 2.8% of the sample goes to the ten largest clones.

What the research found in general, with its limitations: Across 40 to 55 patients, TRB clonality was highly associated with recipient CMV seropositivity and CMV reactivation, and PTCy diversity was similar to diversity in CNI/methotrexate controls. The TRB repertoires of T cells infiltrating skin or GI tract showed only limited overlap with the TRB repertoires of T cells in blood. Donor-recipient similarity was low at 1-2 months but increased during the first year, and donor CD8+ memory clones often dominated later blood repertoires.

The control cohort was some 10 patients given myeloablative marrow transplants with methotrexate plus a calcineurin inhibitor, sampled 1 year after transplant. Peripheral blood and bone marrow mononuclear cells were isolated by Ficoll-Hypaque density centrifugation and cryopreserved. The TCR sequence derives from a male patient aged 30 to 40 who received an allogeneic stem cell transplant from an unrelated donor, was CMV-positive, and had acute and chronic GVHD. After transplantation, some T cells may belong to the graft donor instead of the recipient. The sequencing used PBMCs, collected 440 to 450 days after allogeneic stem cell transplant with calcineurin inhibitor and methotrexate. The chain joins TRBV7-3 to TRBJ1-1; the D gene is unclear. CDR3 region: CASSLGSSGNTEAFF. In nucleotides, the sequence is TGTGCCAGCAGCTTAGGCAGCAGCGGGAACACTGAAGCTTTCTTT.